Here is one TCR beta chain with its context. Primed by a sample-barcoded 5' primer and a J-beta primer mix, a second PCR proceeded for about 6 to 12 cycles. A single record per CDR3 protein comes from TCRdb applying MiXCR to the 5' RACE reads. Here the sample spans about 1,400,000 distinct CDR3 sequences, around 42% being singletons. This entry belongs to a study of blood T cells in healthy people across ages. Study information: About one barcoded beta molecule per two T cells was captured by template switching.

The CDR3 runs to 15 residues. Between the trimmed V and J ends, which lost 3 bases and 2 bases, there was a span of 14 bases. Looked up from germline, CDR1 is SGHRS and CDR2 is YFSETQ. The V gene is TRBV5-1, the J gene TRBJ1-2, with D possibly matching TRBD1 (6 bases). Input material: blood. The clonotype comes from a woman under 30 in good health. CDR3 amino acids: CASSSEITGNYGYTF. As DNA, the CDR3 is TGCGCCAGCAGCTCGGAAATAACAGGGAACTATGGCTACACCTTC.